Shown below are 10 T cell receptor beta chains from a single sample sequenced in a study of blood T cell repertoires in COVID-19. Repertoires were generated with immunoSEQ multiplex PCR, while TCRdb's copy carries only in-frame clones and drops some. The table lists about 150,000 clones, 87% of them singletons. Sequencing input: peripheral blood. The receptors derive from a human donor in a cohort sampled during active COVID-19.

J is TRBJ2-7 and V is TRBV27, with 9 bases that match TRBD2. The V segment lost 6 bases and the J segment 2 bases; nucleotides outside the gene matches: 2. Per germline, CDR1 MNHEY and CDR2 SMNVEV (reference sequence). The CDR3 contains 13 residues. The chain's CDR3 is CASSLAGPYEQYF. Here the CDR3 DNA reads TGTGCCAGCAGCCTAGCGGGACCCTACGAGCAGTACTTC.

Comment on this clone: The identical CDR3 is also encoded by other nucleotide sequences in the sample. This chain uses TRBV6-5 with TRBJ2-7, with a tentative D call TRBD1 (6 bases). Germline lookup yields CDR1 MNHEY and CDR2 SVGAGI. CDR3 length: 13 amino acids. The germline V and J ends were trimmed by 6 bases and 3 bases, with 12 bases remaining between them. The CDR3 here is CASRQGQYYEQYF. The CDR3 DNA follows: TGTGCCAGCAGACAAGGACAGTACTACGAGCAGTACTTC.

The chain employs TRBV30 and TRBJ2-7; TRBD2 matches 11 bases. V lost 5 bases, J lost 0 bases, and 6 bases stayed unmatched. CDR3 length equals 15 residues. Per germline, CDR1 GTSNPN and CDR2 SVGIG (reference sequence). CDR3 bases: TGTGCCTGGGCGTCGGGACTAGCGGCCTCCTACGAGCAGTACTTC. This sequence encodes CAWASGLAASYEQYF.

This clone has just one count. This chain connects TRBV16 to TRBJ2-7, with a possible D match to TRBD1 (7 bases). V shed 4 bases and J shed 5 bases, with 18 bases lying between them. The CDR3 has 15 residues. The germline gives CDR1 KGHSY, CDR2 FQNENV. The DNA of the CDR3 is TGTGCCAGCAGCCCAACTTACGGCAGGGGGGACGAGCAGTACTTC. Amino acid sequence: CASSPTYGRGDEQYF.

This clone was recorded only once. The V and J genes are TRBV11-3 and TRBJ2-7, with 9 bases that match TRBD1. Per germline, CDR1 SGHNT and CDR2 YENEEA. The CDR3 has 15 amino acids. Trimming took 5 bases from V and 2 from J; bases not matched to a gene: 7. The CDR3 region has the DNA TGTGCCAGCAGCCAAAGGGGGACAGGGCCCTACGAGCAGTACTTC. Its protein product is CASSQRGTGPYEQYF.

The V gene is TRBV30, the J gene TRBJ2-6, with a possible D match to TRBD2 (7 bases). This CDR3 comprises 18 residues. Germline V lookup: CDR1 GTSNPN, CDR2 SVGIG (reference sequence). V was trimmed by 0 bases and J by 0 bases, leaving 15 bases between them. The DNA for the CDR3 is TGTGCCTGGAGTGTACCGGGGGGCGCCCTCTCTGGGGCCAACGTCCTGACTTTC. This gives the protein CAWSVPGGALSGANVLTF. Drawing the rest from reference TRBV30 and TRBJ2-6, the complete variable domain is SQTIHQWPATLVQPVGSPLSLECTVEGTSNPNLYWYRQAAGRGLQLLFYSVGIGQISSEVPQNLSASRPQDRQFILSSKKLLLSDSGFYLCAWSVPGGALSGANVLTFGAGSRLTVL.

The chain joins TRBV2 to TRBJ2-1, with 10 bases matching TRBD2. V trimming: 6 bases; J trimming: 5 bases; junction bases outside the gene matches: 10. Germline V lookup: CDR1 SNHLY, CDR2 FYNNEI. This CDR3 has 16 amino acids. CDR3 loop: CASRKSGGAFNNEQFF. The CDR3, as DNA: TGTGCCAGCAGAAAGAGCGGGGGGGCTTTCAACAATGAGCAGTTCTTC.

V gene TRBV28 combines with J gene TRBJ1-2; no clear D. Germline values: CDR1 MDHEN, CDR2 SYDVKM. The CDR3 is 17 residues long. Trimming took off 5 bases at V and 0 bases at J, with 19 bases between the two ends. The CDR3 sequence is CASSTGASGPTNYGYTF. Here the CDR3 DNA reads TGTGCCAGCAGTACGGGAGCTTCGGGCCCGACTAACTATGGCTACACCTTC.

The CDR3 DNA sequence: TGTGCCAGCTCACCAAACCGCGGGACTAGCGGCTTCGGGGAGCAGTTCTTC. It translates to CASSPNRGTSGFGEQFF. The V gene is TRBV18, the J gene TRBJ2-1, with 11 bases identical to TRBD2. The CDR3 extends over 17 amino acids. Trimming at V came to 2 bases and at J to 10 bases, leaving 13 bases not matched to a gene. Germline V gives CDR1 KGHSH, CDR2 LQKENI.

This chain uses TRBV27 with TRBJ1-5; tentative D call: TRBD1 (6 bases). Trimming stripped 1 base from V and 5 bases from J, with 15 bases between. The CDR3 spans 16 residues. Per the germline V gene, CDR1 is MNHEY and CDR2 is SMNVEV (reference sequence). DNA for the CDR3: TGTGCCAGCAGTTTATTGGGGGCGGGGGAACATCAGCCCCAGCATTTT. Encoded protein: CASSLLGAGEHQPQHF.